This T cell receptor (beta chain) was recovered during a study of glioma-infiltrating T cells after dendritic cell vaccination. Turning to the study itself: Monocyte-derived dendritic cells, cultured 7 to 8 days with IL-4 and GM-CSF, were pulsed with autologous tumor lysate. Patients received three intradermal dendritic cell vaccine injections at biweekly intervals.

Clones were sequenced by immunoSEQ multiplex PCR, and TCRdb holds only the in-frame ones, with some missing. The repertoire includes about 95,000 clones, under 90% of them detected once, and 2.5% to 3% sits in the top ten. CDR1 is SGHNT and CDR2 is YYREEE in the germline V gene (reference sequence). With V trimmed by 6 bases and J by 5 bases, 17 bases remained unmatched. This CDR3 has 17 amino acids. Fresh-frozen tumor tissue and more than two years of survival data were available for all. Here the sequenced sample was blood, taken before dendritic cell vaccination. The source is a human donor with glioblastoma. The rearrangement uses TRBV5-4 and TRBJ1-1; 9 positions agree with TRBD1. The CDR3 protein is CASIHSPPPDRGTEAFF. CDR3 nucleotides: TGTGCCAGCATCCACTCACCCCCTCCTGACAGGGGGACTGAAGCTTTCTTT.